This T cell receptor beta chain originates from a study of cytotoxic CD8 clonotypes in ibrutinib-treated CLL. The CDR3 is made up of 15 amino acids. The germline gives CDR1 SGDLS, CDR2 YYNGEE. After removal of 0 bases from V and 2 bases from J, the junction contained 2 bases not matched to a gene. Clones were read by immunoSEQ multiplex PCR, and TCRdb kept only the in-frame ones, dropping some. The table includes around 140,000 clones, about 75% detected once. This specimen was PBMCs, taken after 24 months of ibrutinib treatment. The chain recombines TRBV9 with TRBJ2-5, with 9 bases matching TRBD2. The TCR comes from a human donor with chronic lymphocytic leukemia. CDR3 nucleotides: TGTGCCAGCAGCGTAGGAACTAGCGGGCAAGAGACCCAGTACTTC. It is translated as CASSVGTSGQETQYF. Supplemented by reference TRBV9 and TRBJ2-5, the full variable domain reads DSGVTQTPKHLITATGQRVTLRCSPRSGDLSVYWYQQSLDQGLQFLIQYYNGEERAKGNILERFSAQQFPDLHSELNLSSLELGDSALYFCASSVGTSGQETQYFGPGTRLLVL.